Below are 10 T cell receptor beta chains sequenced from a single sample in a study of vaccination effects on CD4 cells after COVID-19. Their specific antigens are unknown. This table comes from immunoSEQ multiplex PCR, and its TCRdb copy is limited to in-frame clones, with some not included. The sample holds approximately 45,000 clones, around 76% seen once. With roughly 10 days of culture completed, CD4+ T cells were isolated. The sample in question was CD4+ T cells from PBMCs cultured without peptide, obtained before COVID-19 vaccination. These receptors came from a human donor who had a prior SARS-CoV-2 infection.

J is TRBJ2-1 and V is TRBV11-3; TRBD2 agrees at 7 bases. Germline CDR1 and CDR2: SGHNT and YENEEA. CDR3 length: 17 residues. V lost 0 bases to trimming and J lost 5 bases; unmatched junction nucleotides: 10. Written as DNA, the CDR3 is TGTGCCAGCAGCTTAGATCGTCCTAGCGGTCCTAACAATGAGCAGTTCTTC. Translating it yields CASSLDRPSGPNNEQFF.

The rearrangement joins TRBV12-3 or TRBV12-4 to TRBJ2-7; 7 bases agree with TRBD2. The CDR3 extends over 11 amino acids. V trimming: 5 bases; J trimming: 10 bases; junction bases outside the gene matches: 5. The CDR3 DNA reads TGTGCCAGCAGTCTTGGGACTATACAGTACTTC. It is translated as CASSLGTIQYF.

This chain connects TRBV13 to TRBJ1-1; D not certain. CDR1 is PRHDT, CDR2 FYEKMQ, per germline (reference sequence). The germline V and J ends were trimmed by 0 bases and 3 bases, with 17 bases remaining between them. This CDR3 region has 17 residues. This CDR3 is CASSLGFIQFGYTEAFF. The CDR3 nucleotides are TGTGCCAGCAGCTTAGGTTTTATCCAATTCGGGTACACTGAAGCTTTCTTT.

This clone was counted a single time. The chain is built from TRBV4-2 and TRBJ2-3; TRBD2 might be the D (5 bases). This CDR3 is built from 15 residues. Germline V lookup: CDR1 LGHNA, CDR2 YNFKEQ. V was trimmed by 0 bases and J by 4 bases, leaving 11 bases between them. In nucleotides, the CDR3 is TGTGCCAGCAGCCAAGACGAGGGCTACCCAGATACGCAGTATTTT. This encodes CASSQDEGYPDTQYF.

Here the CDR3 DNA reads TGTGCCAGTTTACAGAAGACCTACGAGCAGTACTTC. Protein sequence: CASLQKTYEQYF. V gene TRBV21-1 combines with J gene TRBJ2-7; TRBD1 is the table's D call, not checked against the DNA. TRBV21-1 is a known pseudogene. The CDR3 runs to 12 residues.

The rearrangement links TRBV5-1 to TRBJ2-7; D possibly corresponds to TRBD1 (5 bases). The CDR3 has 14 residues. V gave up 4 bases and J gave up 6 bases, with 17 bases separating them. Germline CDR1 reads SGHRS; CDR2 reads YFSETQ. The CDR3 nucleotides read TGCGCCAGCAGCCCCGGACAATCAGTGGGCGAGCAGTACTTC. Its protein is CASSPGQSVGEQYF.

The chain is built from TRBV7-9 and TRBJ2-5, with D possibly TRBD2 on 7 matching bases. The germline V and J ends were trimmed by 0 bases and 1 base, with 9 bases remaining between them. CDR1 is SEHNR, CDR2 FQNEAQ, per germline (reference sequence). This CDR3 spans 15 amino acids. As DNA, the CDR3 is TGTGCCAGCAGCTTAGCGGGAGGGGGCCAAGAGACCCAGTACTTC. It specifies CASSLAGGGQETQYF.

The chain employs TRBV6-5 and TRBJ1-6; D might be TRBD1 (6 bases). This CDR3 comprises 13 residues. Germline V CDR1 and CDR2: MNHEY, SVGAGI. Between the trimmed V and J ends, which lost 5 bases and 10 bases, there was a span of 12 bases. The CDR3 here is CASSPDRGSPLHF. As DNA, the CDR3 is TGTGCCAGCAGTCCGGACAGAGGATCACCCCTCCACTTT.

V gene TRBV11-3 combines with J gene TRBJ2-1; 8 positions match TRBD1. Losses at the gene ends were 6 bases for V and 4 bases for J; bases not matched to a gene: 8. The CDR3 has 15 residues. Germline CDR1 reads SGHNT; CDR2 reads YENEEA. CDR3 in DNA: TGTGCCAGCAGATACACGGACAGGGTATACAATGAGCAGTTCTTC. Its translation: CASRYTDRVYNEQFF.

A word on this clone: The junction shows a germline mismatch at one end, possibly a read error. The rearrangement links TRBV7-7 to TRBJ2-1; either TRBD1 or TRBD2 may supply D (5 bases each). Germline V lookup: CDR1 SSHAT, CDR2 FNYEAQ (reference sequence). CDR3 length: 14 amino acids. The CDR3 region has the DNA TGTGCTAGCAGCTTAGGTGGGGGTTCGACAGAGCAGTTCTTC. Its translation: CASSLGGGSTEQFF.